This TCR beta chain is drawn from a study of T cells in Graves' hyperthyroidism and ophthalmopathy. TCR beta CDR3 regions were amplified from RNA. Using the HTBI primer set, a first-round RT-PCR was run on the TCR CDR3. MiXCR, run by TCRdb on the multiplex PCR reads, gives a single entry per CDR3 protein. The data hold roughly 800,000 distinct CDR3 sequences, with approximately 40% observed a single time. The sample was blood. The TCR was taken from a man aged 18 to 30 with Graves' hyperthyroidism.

In DNA, the CDR3 is TGTGCCAGCAGGGCCTCCCTTCCCTACTACGAGCAGTACTTC. It specifies CASRASLPYYEQYF. This sequence joins TRBV7-8 and TRBJ2-7; D is undetermined. The CDR3 has 14 residues. Germline V lookup: CDR1 SGHVS, CDR2 FQNEAQ. V was pared by 6 bases and J by 3 bases, with 15 bases between.